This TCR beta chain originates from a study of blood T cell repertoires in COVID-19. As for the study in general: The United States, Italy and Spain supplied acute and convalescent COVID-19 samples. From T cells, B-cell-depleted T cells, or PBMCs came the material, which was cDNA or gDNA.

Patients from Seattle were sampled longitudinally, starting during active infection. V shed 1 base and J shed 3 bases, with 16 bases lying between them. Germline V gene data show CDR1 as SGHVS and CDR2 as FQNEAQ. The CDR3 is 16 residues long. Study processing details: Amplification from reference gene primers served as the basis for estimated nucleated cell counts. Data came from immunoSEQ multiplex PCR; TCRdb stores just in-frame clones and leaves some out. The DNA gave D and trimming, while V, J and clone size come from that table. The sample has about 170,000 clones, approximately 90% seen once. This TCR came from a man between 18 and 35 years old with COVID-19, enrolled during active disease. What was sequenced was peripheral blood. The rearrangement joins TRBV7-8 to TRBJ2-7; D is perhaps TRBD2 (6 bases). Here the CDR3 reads CASSLGSRAGNYEQYF. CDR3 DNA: TGTGCCAGCAGCTTAGGATCGCGGGCGGGGAACTACGAGCAGTACTTC.